Presented here are 9 T cell receptor beta chains from one specimen sequenced in a study of cytomegalovirus exposure and HLA in healthy donors. Primers included in the PCR were 60 Vbeta and 13 Jbeta primers. Method: immunoSEQ multiplex PCR; TCRdb's copy keeps in-frame clones and lacks some. The sample has roughly 150,000 clones, approximately 79% seen once. Sequenced sample: PBMCs. The receptor source for this set is a woman aged 45 to 65 in good health and CMV-seropositive.

The chain joins TRBV10-3 to TRBJ2-7, with D perhaps TRBD1 (5 bases). V was trimmed by 2 bases and J by 2 bases, leaving 10 bases between them. CDR3 length: 14 residues. Looked up from germline, CDR1 is ENHRY and CDR2 is SYGVKD. CDR3 loop: CAISESRAAYEQYF. CDR3 nucleotides: TGTGCCATCAGTGAGAGCAGGGCTGCCTACGAGCAGTACTTC.

The V call is TRBV19, the J call TRBJ2-6; D may be TRBD1 (5 bases). The CDR3 runs to 17 residues. V was clipped by 7 bases and J by 0 bases, with 16 bases between them. CDR1 LNHDA and CDR2 SQIVND come from the germline V gene (reference sequence). The CDR3 DNA reads TGTGCCAGTACCTCTGCAGGGCTTATCTCTGGGGCCAACGTCCTGACTTTC. As protein: CASTSAGLISGANVLTF.

V is TRBV14 and J is TRBJ2-4; tentatively, D is TRBD2 (7 bases). The CDR3 is 16 residues long. V gave up 2 bases and J gave up 3 bases, with 14 bases separating them. CDR1 SGHDN and CDR2 FVKESK come from the germline V gene. The CDR3 nucleotides are TGTGCCAGCAGCCAACGCGCGGGGGCGAGCAAAAACATTCAGTACTTC. As protein: CASSQRAGASKNIQYF. Together with reference TRBV14 and TRBJ2-4, the CDR3 gives the full variable domain: EAGVTQFPSHSVIEKGQTVTLRCDPISGHDNLYWYRRVMGKEIKFLLHFVKESKQDESGMPNNRFLAERTGGTYSTLKVQPAELEDSGVYFCASSQRAGASKNIQYFGAGTRLSVL.

Remarks on this clone: This sample includes further DNA sequences coding for the same CDR3. The chain combines TRBV15 with TRBJ2-1, with D possibly matching TRBD2 (6 bases). Between the trimmed V and J ends, which lost 1 base and 5 bases, there was a span of 15 bases. The CDR3 spans 16 residues. CDR1 and CDR2 from the germline V gene are LNHNV and YYDKDF (reference sequence). CDR3 in amino acids: CATSRVRGIADNEQFF. CDR3 in DNA: TGTGCCACCAGCAGAGTACGGGGAATAGCGGACAATGAGCAGTTCTTC.

The rearrangement links TRBV9 to TRBJ1-1; tentatively, D is TRBD1 (5 bases). The CDR3 length is 14 residues. Trimming took off 0 bases at V and 7 bases at J, with 13 bases between the two ends. CDR1 is SGDLS and CDR2 is YYNGEE in the germline V gene. The CDR3 DNA is TGTGCCAGCAGCGTAGTCCGCCGGGGGGGTGAAGCTTTCTTT. It is translated as CASSVVRRGGEAFF.

In this sample, this clone turned up a few times. This rearrangement joins TRBV7-9 to TRBJ1-3; D not certain. Per the germline V gene, CDR1 is SEHNR and CDR2 is FQNEAQ (reference sequence). Trimming left V 4 bases short and J 0 bases short, with 13 bases between. The CDR3 sequence is 16 residues long. CDR3 sequence: CASSSGRGPSGNTIYF. The DNA for the CDR3 is TGTGCCAGCAGCTCCGGCCGAGGCCCCTCTGGAAACACCATATATTTT.

The chain joins TRBV19 to TRBJ1-2; 7 bases line up with TRBD1. V was pared by 1 base and J by 6 bases, with 2 bases of the junction left unmatched. Germline V gene data show CDR1 as LNHDA and CDR2 as SQIVND (reference sequence). The CDR3 contains 13 residues. The CDR3 bases are TGTGCCAGTAGTATAGGGACAGGTCATGGCTACACCTTC. Translated, it gives CASSIGTGHGYTF.

The chain joins TRBV9 to TRBJ1-1; a possible D gene is TRBD1 (5 bases). Between the trimmed V and J ends, which lost 5 bases and 10 bases, there was a span of 15 bases. This CDR3 has 12 amino acids. The germline gives CDR1 SGDLS, CDR2 YYNGEE. For the CDR3, the DNA is TGTGCCAGCAGTGGGGGGTCGGCGGGAGCTTTCTTT. It codes for CASSGGSAGAFF.

The chain employs TRBV19 and TRBJ1-1, with TRBD1 as a possible D gene (5 bases). Germline V gives CDR1 LNHDA, CDR2 SQIVND (reference sequence). V lost 3 bases and J lost 1, with 6 bases in between. The CDR3 is made up of 13 amino acids. The CDR3 DNA reads as TGTGCCAGTAGTATCAGGGAGAACACTGAAGCTTTCTTT. It encodes CASSIRENTEAFF.